This TCR beta chain was observed in a study of monozygotic twins with inflammatory bowel disease. The CDR3 covers 16 residues. Germline V lookup: CDR1 MNHEY, CDR2 SVGAGI. Starting material for each TCR library was about 3.5 ug of total RNA. Using the 5' RACE reads, TCRdb records one entry per CDR3 protein without DNA. Its table records 300,000 to 350,000 distinct CDR3 sequences. The sequence derives from a human donor with ulcerative colitis or Crohn's disease, or a healthy co-twin of an affected twin (not recorded which). Sequencing used blood. This chain uses TRBV6-5 with TRBJ2-3; TCRdb designates TRBD1, a call that cannot be tested without DNA. CDR3 region: CASSYSAGSSTDTQYF.